A single sample gave rise to the 29 T cell receptor beta chains below, sequenced in a study of T cells after yellow fever vaccination. In TCRdb, the 5' RACE reads were re-called with MiXCR into one record per CDR3 protein. The data contain 400,000 or so distinct CDR3 sequences, more than 9% of them singletons. The sequencing used PBMCs, collected on the day of the first yellow fever vaccination. These receptors were obtained from a man younger than 30 who received the YFV17D yellow fever vaccine.

J is TRBJ2-3 and V is TRBV29-1; D gene uncertain. V lost 7 bases and J lost 6, with 11 bases in between. The CDR3 extends over 11 amino acids. Germline lookup yields CDR1 SQVTM and CDR2 ANQGSEA. In DNA form, the CDR3 reads TGCAGCGGGCTGCGTAGGGATACGCAGTATTTT. It yields the protein CSGLRRDTQYF.

This clonotype was counted between two and nine times. This sequence joins TRBV6-2 or TRBV6-3 and TRBJ2-7, with 7 bases matching TRBD2. The CDR3 has 13 residues. V shed 9 bases, J shed 5 bases, and the junction held 10 bases outside the gene matches. Germline V gene sequence: CDR1 MNHEY, CDR2 SVGEGT. CDR3 in amino acids: CASEGLDVHEQYF. CDR3 DNA: TGTGCCAGTGAAGGACTAGATGTCCACGAGCAGTACTTC.

The chain has TRBV6-8 and TRBJ2-3; TRBD1 aligns across 10 bases. With 6 bases clipped from V and 2 bases from J, the junction kept 5 bases outside the gene matches. CDR1 and CDR2 (germline): MNHGY, SAAAGT. This CDR3 comprises 15 residues. In nucleotides, the CDR3 is TGTGCCAGCAGCCCCGACAGGGGGCACACAGATACGCAGTATTTT. Translating it yields CASSPDRGHTDTQYF.

The chain links TRBV3-1 to TRBJ2-7, with D hard to call. CDR1 LGHDT and CDR2 YNNKEL come from the germline V gene (reference sequence). Trimming took off 0 bases at V and 13 bases at J, with 13 bases between the two ends. The CDR3 contains 12 residues. This CDR3 reads CASSQDSRPLYF. The DNA for the CDR3 is TGTGCCAGCAGCCAAGACAGTCGACCCTTATACTTC.

The chain uses TRBV7-9 and TRBJ2-5; D gene uncertain. Trimming pared 5 bases from V and 5 bases from J, leaving 15 bases between. Looked up from germline, CDR1 is SEHNR and CDR2 is FQNEAQ (reference sequence). The length of the CDR3 is 14 residues. As DNA, the CDR3 is TGTGCCAGCAGCGAAACAGTCAACTCGGAGACCCAGTACTTC. Protein: CASSETVNSETQYF.

This clonotype was counted ten times or more. The chain is built from TRBV5-1 and TRBJ2-7; D might be TRBD1 (6 bases). Per the germline V gene, CDR1 is SGHRS and CDR2 is YFSETQ. There are 15 residues in the CDR3. The V end was cut by 1 base, the J end by 4 bases, with 15 bases between. Here the CDR3 DNA reads TGCGCCAGCAGCTTGTACCCAGGGGCGAGATACGAGCAGTACTTC. It codes for CASSLYPGARYEQYF. The full variable domain, its missing parts supplied by reference TRBV5-1 and TRBJ2-7, is KAGVTQTPRYLIKTRGQQVTLSCSPISGHRSVSWYQQTPGQGLQFLFEYFSETQRNKGNFPGRFSGRQFSNSRSEMNVSTLELGDSALYLCASSLYPGARYEQYFGPGTRLTVT.

The V call is TRBV7-9, the J call TRBJ2-7; D is unresolved. The CDR3 totals 12 residues. V was shortened by 4 bases and J by 6 bases, with 10 bases between the two germline ends. The germline V gene encodes CDR1 SEHNR and CDR2 FQNEAQ (reference sequence). The CDR3 reads CASSSGYSEQYF. DNA for the CDR3: TGTGCCAGCAGCTCCGGGTATAGCGAGCAGTACTTC.

The chain is built from TRBV7-2 and TRBJ2-2, with D possibly called TRBD1 or TRBD2 (5 bases each). There are 15 residues in the CDR3. Trimming took off 4 bases at V and 0 bases at J, with 9 bases between the two ends. The V gene's germline CDR1 is SGHTA and CDR2 FQGNSA. DNA of the CDR3: TGTGCCAGCAGCTGGGACGCCGCGAACACCGGGGAGCTGTTTTTT. Translated, it gives CASSWDAANTGELFF.

This clonotype has a count of ten or more. As DNA, the CDR3 is TGCGCCAGCAGCTTGGACAGGGCCAACGTCCTGACTTTC. This codes for CASSLDRANVLTF. The V and J genes are TRBV5-1 and TRBJ2-6; D gene ambiguous. Trimming left V 0 bases short and J 5 bases short, with 3 bases between. Germline V CDR1 and CDR2: SGHRS, YFSETQ. This CDR3 is built from 13 residues. The variable domain in full, completed from reference TRBV5-1 and TRBJ2-6, reads KAGVTQTPRYLIKTRGQQVTLSCSPISGHRSVSWYQQTPGQGLQFLFEYFSETQRNKGNFPGRFSGRQFSNSRSEMNVSTLELGDSALYLCASSLDRANVLTFGAGSRLTVL.

To note about this clonotype: The junction does not match germline at one end; this may be a read error. The chain recombines TRBV20-1 with TRBJ2-2, with D possibly being TRBD2 (6 bases). This CDR3 spans 16 amino acids. CDR1 is DFQATT, CDR2 SNEGSKA, per germline (reference sequence). In DNA, the CDR3 is TGCTGTGCTAGAGATTTTCGAGGACGGGGGAACGGGGAGCTGTTTTTT. Translation gives CCARDFRGRGNGELFF.

This clonotype came up a few times. The chain uses TRBV9 and TRBJ2-1; D is undetermined. The V gene's germline CDR1 is SGDLS and CDR2 YYNGEE. The CDR3 runs to 11 residues. V was trimmed by 3 bases and J by 10 bases, leaving 8 bases between them. The CDR3 sequence: CASSGLREQFF. As DNA, the CDR3 is TGTGCCAGCAGCGGACTCCGAGAGCAGTTCTTC.

Only a few counts were recorded for this clonotype. The chain has TRBV9 and TRBJ2-7; 8 nucleotides line up with TRBD1. V shed 3 bases and J 6 bases; nucleotides not matched to a gene: 8. The CDR3 is 14 residues long. Germline V gives CDR1 SGDLS, CDR2 YYNGEE. The CDR3 DNA follows: TGTGCCAGCAGCGACGGACAGGGTGGTTTCGAGCAGTACTTC. Its translation is CASSDGQGGFEQYF.

The table lists this clonotype with a few counts. The V call is TRBV20-1, the J call TRBJ2-7; D remains unclear. The CDR3 spans 11 residues. Germline CDR1 DFQATT, CDR2 SNEGSKA (reference sequence). Trimming shortened V by 6 bases and J by 0 bases, and 6 bases separated the two germline ends. CDR3 sequence: CSAGGSYEQYV. CDR3 sequence (DNA): TGCAGTGCCGGCGGCTCCTACGAGCAGTACGTC.

The gene calls are TRBV19 and TRBJ2-2; D unclear. From germline, CDR1 is LNHDA and CDR2 SQIVND (reference sequence). Trimming shortened V by 7 bases and J by 6 bases, and 9 bases separated the two germline ends. The CDR3 runs 12 residues. The CDR3 loop is CASTSLSGELFF. The DNA for the CDR3 is TGTGCCAGTACCTCCCTCTCCGGGGAGCTGTTTTTT. Full variable domain (rest looked up from reference TRBV19 and TRBJ2-2): DGGITQSPKYLFRKEGQNVTLSCEQNLNHDAMYWYRQDPGQGLRLIYYSQIVNDFQKGDIAEGYSVSREKKESFPLTVTSAQKNPTAFYLCASTSLSGELFFGEGSRLTVL.

The chain employs TRBV20-1 and TRBJ1-6, with a tentative D call TRBD1 (6 bases). Trimming took 3 bases from V and 9 from J, leaving 12 bases between them. CDR1 and CDR2 (germline): DFQATT, SNEGSKA (reference sequence). The CDR3 has 13 residues. Here the CDR3 reads CSARVDRLSPLHF. CDR3 DNA sequence: TGCAGTGCTAGGGTGGACAGACTTTCACCCCTCCACTTT.

This clonotype was seen a few times. The rearrangement links TRBV4-3 to TRBJ2-2, with 11 bases aligning to TRBD2. This CDR3 comprises 17 residues. Germline lookup yields CDR1 LGHNA and CDR2 YSLEER. With V trimmed by 3 bases and J by 6 bases, 9 bases remained unmatched. The chain's CDR3 is CASSQGSSGGFSGELFF. CDR3 DNA sequence: TGCGCCAGCAGCCAGGGGTCTAGCGGGGGGTTTTCCGGGGAGCTGTTTTTT.

This chain uses TRBV4-3 with TRBJ2-7; D call uncertain. V lost 1 base and J lost 2, with 12 bases in between. CDR1 is LGHNA and CDR2 is YSLEER in the germline V gene. This CDR3 is built from 15 residues. The CDR3 DNA reads as TGCGCCAGCAGCCAAGGAACGATGAGAGCCTACGAGCAGTACTTC. Residues: CASSQGTMRAYEQYF.

This clonotype appeared a few times. This chain uses TRBV5-1 with TRBJ2-3, with unresolved D. V dropped 4 bases and J dropped 4 bases, with 10 bases sitting between them. The CDR3 sequence is 13 residues long. Germline CDR1 is SGHRS and CDR2 is YFSETQ. CDR3 residues: CASSPPSSDTQYF. The CDR3 coding sequence is TGCGCCAGCAGCCCTCCCAGTTCAGATACGCAGTATTTT. The variable domain in full, with the rest retrieved from reference TRBV5-1 and TRBJ2-3, is KAGVTQTPRYLIKTRGQQVTLSCSPISGHRSVSWYQQTPGQGLQFLFEYFSETQRNKGNFPGRFSGRQFSNSRSEMNVSTLELGDSALYLCASSPPSSDTQYFGPGTRLTVL.

The chain has TRBV7-6 and TRBJ2-1, with TRBD2 matching 16 bases. CDR3 size: 15 residues. CDR1 and CDR2 (germline): SGHVS, FNYEAQ. With 5 bases clipped from V and 9 bases from J, the junction kept 4 bases outside the gene matches. CDR3 sequence: CASSGTSGGAGEQFF. DNA of the CDR3: TGTGCCAGCAGCGGGACTAGCGGGGGGGCGGGTGAGCAGTTCTTC.

The CDR3 DNA is TGTGCCAGCGTGGGGTCTGGTTGGGGCGGCTACACCTTC. Protein: CASVGSGWGGYTF. The chain has TRBV12-3 or TRBV12-4 and TRBJ1-2, with D possibly TRBD1 on 5 matching bases. Trimming stripped 8 bases from V and 8 bases from J, with 18 bases between. This CDR3 region has 13 residues.

CDR3 sequence reads: CASSSSRLGGWLETQYF. The CDR3 DNA sequence: TGTGCCAGCAGCTCCTCCAGGCTGGGGGGCTGGTTAGAGACCCAGTACTTC. The rearrangement joins TRBV7-9 to TRBJ2-5; D may match TRBD1 or TRBD2 (6 bases each). Germline lookup yields CDR1 SEHNR and CDR2 FQNEAQ (reference sequence). The CDR3 sequence is 17 residues long. V was clipped by 4 bases and J by 4 bases, with 22 bases between them.

In this sample, this clonotype turned up a few times. The chain combines TRBV20-1 with TRBJ2-3, with TRBD1 as a possible D gene (5 bases). Germline lookup yields CDR1 DFQATT and CDR2 SNEGSKA (reference sequence). The CDR3 totals 14 residues. V was pared by 4 bases and J by 0 bases, with 11 bases between. The CDR3 sequence is CSATRQTSTDTQYF. DNA of the CDR3: TGCAGTGCTACAAGACAGACTAGCACAGATACGCAGTATTTT.

The chain carries TRBV6-9 and TRBJ2-7; the D is unclear. In germline, CDR1 is MNHGY, CDR2 SVAAGI. The CDR3 has 13 amino acids. The V end was cut by 10 bases, the J end by 2 bases, with 15 bases between. As DNA, the CDR3 is TGTGCCAAGAGTTATTGTACACCCTACGAGCAGTACTTC. Translation gives CAKSYCTPYEQYF.

This clonotype was seen only a few times. This chain joins TRBV5-1 and TRBJ1-2; 8 nucleotides align to TRBD1. Germline CDR1 SGHRS, CDR2 YFSETQ. The V gene end was trimmed by 3 bases and the J gene end by 3 bases; junction bases not matched to a gene: 4. The CDR3 runs to 14 residues. The CDR3: CASSSQGQDYGYTF. CDR3 coding DNA: TGCGCCAGCAGCTCACAGGGACAGGACTATGGCTACACCTTC.

The CDR3 sequence is CASHVTGGGEAFF. CDR3 nucleotide sequence: TGTGCCAGCCATGTGACCGGGGGAGGTGAAGCTTTCTTT. V and J are TRBV12-3 or TRBV12-4 and TRBJ1-1; D perhaps matches TRBD1 (5 bases). The CDR3 has 13 amino acids. Trimming removed 8 bases from V and 7 bases from J, with 17 bases in between.

The chain carries TRBV7-2 and TRBJ2-3, with unresolved D. Per germline, CDR1 SGHTA and CDR2 FQGNSA. V lost 5 bases, J lost 6 bases, and 15 bases lay in between. This CDR3 is 14 amino acids long. CDR3 coding DNA: TGTGCCAGCAGCACGAGGACGGTGCCGGATACGCAGTATTTT. This gives the protein CASSTRTVPDTQYF.

The chain employs TRBV20-1 and TRBJ2-1; D might be TRBD1 or TRBD2, each matching 5 bases. Germline V gene lookup returns CDR1 DFQATT and CDR2 SNEGSKA (reference sequence). V lost 6 bases to trimming and J lost 0 bases, with 18 bases between them. This CDR3 region has 16 residues. CDR3 sequence: CSATSQGAGSYNEQFF. As DNA, the CDR3 is TGCAGTGCCACATCGCAGGGCGCGGGCTCCTACAATGAGCAGTTCTTC.

This sequence joins TRBV10-3 and TRBJ1-5, with 9 bases that match TRBD1. This CDR3 has 12 amino acids. Trimming took 8 bases from V and 5 from J; bases not matched to a gene: 1. Germline assignment: CDR1 ENHRY and CDR2 SYGVKD. The CDR3 sequence is CAIGDRDQPQHF. CDR3 nucleotide sequence: TGTGCCATCGGGGACAGGGATCAGCCCCAGCATTTT.

This rearrangement joins TRBV6-5 to TRBJ1-1; 11 bases align to TRBD1. V lost 2 bases, J lost 4 bases, and 3 bases stayed unmatched. The CDR3 totals 15 residues. Germline CDR1 is MNHEY and CDR2 is SVGAGI. CDR3 region: CASSYTGQGATEAFF. The CDR3, as DNA: TGTGCCAGCAGTTACACCGGACAGGGGGCCACTGAAGCTTTCTTT.